The 26 T cell receptor beta chains below were found in one sample sequenced in a study of cytomegalovirus exposure and HLA in healthy donors. PCR amplification relied on 60 Vbeta primers (plus 13 Jbeta primers). Some clones are missing from TCRdb's copy, which holds only in-frame ones; the method was immunoSEQ multiplex PCR. Among 100,000 to 150,000 clones listed, around 80% were seen once. The sequencing input was PBMCs. These receptors came from a woman in her thirties in good health and CMV-seronegative.

With respect to this clone: The junction and the germline gene differ at one end; a read error may be behind it. The gene calls are TRBV7-9 and TRBJ1-3; D is uncertain. From germline, CDR1 is SEHNR and CDR2 FQNEAQ (reference sequence). The CDR3 is made up of 14 amino acids. CDR3 sequence reads: CSSSLDISGNTIYF. As DNA, the CDR3 is TGTTCCAGCAGCTTAGACATCTCTGGAAACACCATATATTTT.

The CDR3 here is CASSYSGDRDEQYF. Here the CDR3 DNA reads TGTGCCAGCAGTTACTCGGGGGACAGGGACGAGCAGTACTTC. The chain has TRBV6-6 and TRBJ2-7; 9 bases are shared with TRBD1. The V gene end was trimmed by 0 bases and the J gene end by 5 bases; junction bases not matched to a gene: 2. Germline V gives CDR1 MNHNY, CDR2 SVGAGI (reference sequence). This CDR3 spans 14 amino acids.

V usage is TRBV7-9 and J usage is TRBJ2-7; TRBD1 is a possible D gene (5 bases). Trimming took off 5 bases at V and 12 bases at J, with 17 bases between the two ends. CDR3 length: 12 residues. The germline CDR1 and CDR2 sequences are SEHNR and FQNEAQ (reference sequence). The DNA for the CDR3 is TGTGCCAGCAGCATCAGGACACCCTACTTGTACTTC. As protein: CASSIRTPYLYF.

The chain uses TRBV5-8 and TRBJ1-2; maybe TRBD1 (5 bases). This CDR3 has 12 residues. Germline CDR1 reads SGHTS; CDR2 reads YDEGEE. V gave up 4 bases and J gave up 4 bases, with 8 bases separating them. CDR3 in amino acids: CASSQQGYGYTF. CDR3 sequence (DNA): TGTGCCAGCAGCCAGCAGGGCTATGGCTACACCTTC.

The chain has TRBV4-1 and TRBJ2-7, with 10 bases matching TRBD1. The CDR3 sequence is 15 residues long. Germline V gene sequence: CDR1 MGHRA, CDR2 YSYEKL. J lost 3 bases, V lost 3 bases, and 5 bases had no gene match. The CDR3 nucleotides are TGCGCCAGCAGCCAGACAGGGGGCTGGGGCTACGAGCAGTACTTC. The encoded protein is CASSQTGGWGYEQYF.

This rearrangement joins TRBV13 to TRBJ2-7; D ambiguous. The CDR3 is 16 amino acids. The V and J ends lost 0 bases and 2 bases respectively, with 14 bases between them. Germline values: CDR1 PRHDT, CDR2 FYEKMQ (reference sequence). The CDR3 sequence is CASSLGPGGETYEQYF. CDR3 in DNA: TGTGCCAGCAGCTTAGGCCCCGGTGGTGAGACCTACGAGCAGTACTTC.

V usage is TRBV18 and J usage is TRBJ2-7; 9 bases match TRBD1. Looked up from germline, CDR1 is KGHSH and CDR2 is LQKENI. The CDR3 consists of 14 residues. The J segment lost 9 bases and the V segment lost 3 bases, leaving 9 bases of the junction unmatched. DNA for the CDR3: TGTGCCAGCTCACCCGGGACAGGGTCTTTAGGGCAGTACTTC. Its translation is CASSPGTGSLGQYF.

CDR3 protein: CASSYFVNTGELFF. The CDR3 DNA reads as TGTGCCAGCAGTTACTTCGTGAACACCGGGGAGCTGTTTTTT. V usage is TRBV27 and J usage is TRBJ2-2; no definite D call. The ends were cut back, 4 bases at V and 1 base at J, with 7 bases in the middle. CDR3 size: 14 residues. Germline V gene lookup returns CDR1 MNHEY and CDR2 SMNVEV (reference sequence).

The chain joins TRBV5-1 to TRBJ1-4; D not certain. From germline, CDR1 is SGHRS and CDR2 YFSETQ. The V gene lost 3 bases and the J gene lost 7 bases, with 16 bases spanning the gap. The CDR3 sequence is 15 residues long. The CDR3 DNA reads as TGCGCCAGCAGCTCGGCGGGTAGGGAGTTTGAAAAACTGTTTTTT. Its translation: CASSSAGREFEKLFF. Using reference TRBV5-1 and TRBJ1-4 for the parts outside the CDR3, the full variable domain is KAGVTQTPRYLIKTRGQQVTLSCSPISGHRSVSWYQQTPGQGLQFLFEYFSETQRNKGNFPGRFSGRQFSNSRSEMNVSTLELGDSALYLCASSSAGREFEKLFFGSGTQLSVL.

V and J are TRBV5-1 and TRBJ1-4; possible D gene TRBD1, 5 bases. V was clipped by 0 bases and J by 8 bases, with 14 bases between them. Germline V gives CDR1 SGHRS, CDR2 YFSETQ. The CDR3 consists of 15 residues. The CDR3 DNA reads as TGCGCCAGCAGCTTGGCCTCTGGGGGGAAAGAAAAACTGTTTTTT. Its protein is CASSLASGGKEKLFF.

The V and J genes are TRBV5-1 and TRBJ2-5; 8 bases fit TRBD2. CDR3 size: 17 residues. Germline CDR1 reads SGHRS; CDR2 reads YFSETQ. Losses at the gene ends were 4 bases for V and 3 bases for J; bases not matched to a gene: 14. The DNA for the CDR3 is TGCGCCAGCAGCCCCTATGGGCGGGGGGCGGGAGAAGAGACCCAGTACTTC. This translates into CASSPYGRGAGEETQYF.

The chain recombines TRBV27 with TRBJ2-2; D is unclear. This CDR3 has 11 amino acids. V was shortened by 6 bases and J by 7 bases, with 6 bases between the two germline ends. Germline CDR1 and CDR2: MNHEY and SMNVEV (reference sequence). The CDR3 DNA reads as TGTGCCAGCAGATCTTTCGGGGAGCTGTTTTTT. Translation gives CASRSFGELFF.

V is TRBV23-1 and J is TRBJ2-2, with TRBD1 matching over 8 bases. TRBV23-1 carries the ORF label, with uncertain function. The CDR3 sequence is 12 residues long. The V segment lost 9 bases and the J segment 9 bases; nucleotides outside the gene matches: 6. CDR3 residues: CARTGENRELFF. CDR3 sequence (DNA): TGCGCCAGGACAGGGGAAAACCGGGAGCTGTTTTTT.

The chain carries TRBV7-9 and TRBJ2-3; possibly TRBD1 for D (5 bases). Trimming took off 5 bases at V and 4 bases at J, with 22 bases between the two ends. Germline lookup yields CDR1 SEHNR and CDR2 FQNEAQ (reference sequence). The CDR3 totals 17 residues. CDR3 sequence reads: CASSQFTGAAVPDTQYF. CDR3 DNA: TGTGCCAGCAGCCAGTTCACTGGGGCCGCGGTCCCAGATACGCAGTATTTT.

About this clone itself: An end of the junction differs from the germline gene, which may be a read error. In DNA, the CDR3 is TGTGCCAGCAGTGATAACTATGCAGCTTACTTC. This sequence encodes CASSDNYAAYF. J is TRBJ1-2 and V is TRBV6-1; D is unclear. The CDR3 extends over 11 amino acids. CDR1 and CDR2 (germline): MNHNS, SASEGT.

The V call is TRBV28, the J call TRBJ1-1; D possibly corresponds to TRBD1 (6 bases). The CDR3 runs to 17 residues. The V and J ends lost 5 bases and 0 bases respectively, with 19 bases between them. Germline values: CDR1 MDHEN, CDR2 SYDVKM. The DNA of the CDR3 is TGTGCCAGCAGTCCCCCCGGGGCAGGGGACATGAACACTGAAGCTTTCTTT. Residues: CASSPPGAGDMNTEAFF.

DNA of the CDR3: TGTGCCAGTAGTCGACAGGGGTCGCAGGGCGAGCAGTACTTC. Residues: CASSRQGSQGEQYF. V gene TRBV19 combines with J gene TRBJ2-7; 8 bases are a match to TRBD1. The CDR3 extends over 14 amino acids. The J segment lost 6 bases and the V segment lost 5 bases, leaving 9 bases of the junction unmatched. Germline CDR1 LNHDA, CDR2 SQIVND (reference sequence).

The chain is built from TRBV12-1 and TRBJ1-5. TRBV12-1 is marked as a pseudogene. The CDR3 length is 16 residues. CDR3 DNA sequence: TGTGCCAGCAGACCTCATCCGCGACGGAGGAATCAGCCCCAGCATTTT. Protein product: CASRPHPRRRNQPQHF.

This chain uses TRBV5-4 with TRBJ1-6; a possible D gene is TRBD1 (6 bases). The CDR3 contains 14 residues. Germline assignment: CDR1 SGHNT and CDR2 YYREEE (reference sequence). The V gene lost 1 base and the J gene lost 13 bases, with 15 bases spanning the gap. The CDR3 nucleotides read TGTGCCAGCAGCTTGTCGGGACACCTGGCCCCCCTCCACTTT. This encodes CASSLSGHLAPLHF. Together with reference TRBV5-4 and TRBJ1-6, the CDR3 gives the full variable domain: ETGVTQSPTHLIKTRGQQVTLRCSSQSGHNTVSWYQQALGQGPQFIFQYYREEENGRGNFPPRFSGLQFPNYSSELNVNALELDDSALYLCASSLSGHLAPLHFGNGTRLTVT.

This chain connects TRBV7-8 to TRBJ1-3; D remains unclear. CDR3 length equals 17 residues. Looked up from germline, CDR1 is SGHVS and CDR2 is FQNEAQ. V was pared by 1 base and J by 0 bases, with 13 bases between. The CDR3 spells CASSLGLSGSSGNTIYF. CDR3 nucleotide sequence: TGTGCCAGCAGCTTAGGGCTTAGCGGATCCTCTGGAAACACCATATATTTT. The whole variable domain, filled in from reference TRBV7-8 and TRBJ1-3, reads GAGVSQSPRYKVAKRGQDVALRCDPISGHVSLFWYQQALGQGPEFLTYFQNEAQLDKSGLPSDRFFAERPEGSVSTLKIQRTQQEDSAVYLCASSLGLSGSSGNTIYFGEGSWLTVV.

The chain links TRBV5-1 to TRBJ2-7; 8 bases map to TRBD1. In germline, CDR1 is SGHRS, CDR2 YFSETQ. The CDR3 runs to 16 residues. The V gene end was trimmed by 4 bases and the J gene end by 5 bases; junction bases not matched to a gene: 14. The CDR3 DNA reads TGCGCCAGCAGCCCAGGACAGGGCGGAGGTATACACGAGCAGTACTTC. Encoded protein: CASSPGQGGGIHEQYF. Variable domain in full (rest from reference TRBV5-1 and TRBJ2-7): KAGVTQTPRYLIKTRGQQVTLSCSPISGHRSVSWYQQTPGQGLQFLFEYFSETQRNKGNFPGRFSGRQFSNSRSEMNVSTLELGDSALYLCASSPGQGGGIHEQYFGPGTRLTVT.

The chain is built from TRBV18 and TRBJ2-7, with 10 bases aligning to TRBD2. Germline V gene sequence: CDR1 KGHSH, CDR2 LQKENI. The CDR3 is 15 residues long. Unmatched junction bases numbered 4, after V lost 0 bases and J lost 5 bases. CDR3 residues: CASSPPGLATHEQYF. The CDR3 region has the DNA TGTGCCAGCTCACCACCGGGACTAGCGACACACGAGCAGTACTTC.

This clone was seen only once. The chain uses TRBV10-3 and TRBJ2-3, with a possible D match to TRBD2 (6 bases). Germline V lookup: CDR1 ENHRY, CDR2 SYGVKD. Trimming pared 7 bases from V and 5 bases from J, leaving 16 bases between. CDR3 size: 14 residues. The CDR3 bases are TGTGCCATCAATGGGCGGGACGGGGAAGATACGCAGTATTTT. Its translation: CAINGRDGEDTQYF.

The chain couples TRBV5-1 to TRBJ2-1; 12 bases fit TRBD2. The CDR3 extends over 15 amino acids. The V and J ends lost 0 bases and 14 bases, in that order; junction bases with no gene match: 9. Germline CDR1 reads SGHRS; CDR2 reads YFSETQ. In DNA, the CDR3 is TGCGCCAGCAGCTTGGCTAGCGGGAGGGGAACTGGGGAGTTCTTC. Residues: CASSLASGRGTGEFF. Supplemented by reference TRBV5-1 and TRBJ2-1, the full variable domain reads KAGVTQTPRYLIKTRGQQVTLSCSPISGHRSVSWYQQTPGQGLQFLFEYFSETQRNKGNFPGRFSGRQFSNSRSEMNVSTLELGDSALYLCASSLASGRGTGEFFGPGTRLTVL.

This clone has more than one count but fewer than ten. The chain is built from TRBV18 and TRBJ2-7; tentatively, D is TRBD1 (6 bases). Germline lookup yields CDR1 KGHSH and CDR2 LQKENI. The CDR3 is 14 amino acids. Trimming stripped 5 bases from V and 5 bases from J, with 16 bases between. The DNA for the CDR3 is TGTGCCAGCTCAACCAGGGGACGAAGGAACGAGCAGTACTTC. It is translated as CASSTRGRRNEQYF.

V is TRBV6-5 and J is TRBJ1-6, with D perhaps matching TRBD1 (5 bases). V lost 4 bases, J lost 11 bases, and 21 bases lay in between. The CDR3 spans 16 residues. CDR1 is MNHEY, CDR2 SVGAGI, per germline. The chain's CDR3 is CASSSWEPGLVTPLHF. The CDR3 nucleotides read TGTGCCAGCAGTTCATGGGAGCCGGGACTAGTTACACCCCTCCACTTT.